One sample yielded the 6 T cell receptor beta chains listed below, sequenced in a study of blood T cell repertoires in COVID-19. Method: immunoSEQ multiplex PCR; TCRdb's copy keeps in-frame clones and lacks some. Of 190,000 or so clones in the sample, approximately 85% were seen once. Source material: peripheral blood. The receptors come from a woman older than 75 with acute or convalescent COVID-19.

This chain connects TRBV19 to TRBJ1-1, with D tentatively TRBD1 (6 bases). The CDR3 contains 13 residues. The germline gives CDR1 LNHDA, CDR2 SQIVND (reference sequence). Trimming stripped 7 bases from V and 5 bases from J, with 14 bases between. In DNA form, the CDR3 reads TGTGCCAGTACCCGAGGCAGGGGAACTGAAGCTTTCTTT. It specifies CASTRGRGTEAFF.

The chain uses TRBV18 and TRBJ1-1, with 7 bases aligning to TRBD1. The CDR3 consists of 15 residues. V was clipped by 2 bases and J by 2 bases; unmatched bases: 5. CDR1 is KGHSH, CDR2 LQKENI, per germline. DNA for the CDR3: TGTGCCAGCTCACCATCTGAGGGGGCCAACACTGAAGCTTTCTTT. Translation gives CASSPSEGANTEAFF.

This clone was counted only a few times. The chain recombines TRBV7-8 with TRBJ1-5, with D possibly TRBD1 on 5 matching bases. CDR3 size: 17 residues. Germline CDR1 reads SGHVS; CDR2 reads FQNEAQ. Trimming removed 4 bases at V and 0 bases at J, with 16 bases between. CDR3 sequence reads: CASSSRARENSNQPQHF. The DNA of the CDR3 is TGTGCCAGCAGCTCGCGCGCCAGGGAAAATAGCAATCAGCCCCAGCATTTT.

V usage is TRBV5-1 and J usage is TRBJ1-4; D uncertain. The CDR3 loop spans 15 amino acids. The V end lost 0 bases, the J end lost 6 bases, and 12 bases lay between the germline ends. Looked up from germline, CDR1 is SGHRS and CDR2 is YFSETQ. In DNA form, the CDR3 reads TGCGCCAGCAGCTTGGCTCTCAGGTCTGATGAAAAACTGTTTTTT. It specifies CASSLALRSDEKLFF.

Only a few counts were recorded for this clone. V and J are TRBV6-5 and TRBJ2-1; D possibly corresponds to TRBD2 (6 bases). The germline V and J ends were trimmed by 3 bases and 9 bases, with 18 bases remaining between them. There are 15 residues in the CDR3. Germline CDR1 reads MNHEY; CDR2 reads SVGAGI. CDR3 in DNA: TGTGCCAGCAGTTATCGGAGGGCCCTACACGGTGAGCAGTTCTTC. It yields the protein CASSYRRALHGEQFF.

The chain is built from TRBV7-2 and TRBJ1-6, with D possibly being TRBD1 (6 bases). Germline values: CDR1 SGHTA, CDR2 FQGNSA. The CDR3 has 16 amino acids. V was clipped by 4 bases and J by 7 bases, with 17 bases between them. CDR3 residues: CASSSDGTSPNSPLHF. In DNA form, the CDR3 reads TGTGCCAGCAGCTCGGACGGGACAAGCCCCAATTCACCCCTCCACTTT.